Sequencing of this TCR beta chain was carried out in a study of blood T cell repertoires in COVID-19. Study-level information: Sources were T cells, B-cell-depleted T cells, or PBMCs; the material itself was cDNA or gDNA.

Per the original methods: By means of reference gene primer amplification, nucleated cell counts were estimated. Some clones are missing from TCRdb's copy, which holds only in-frame ones; the method was immunoSEQ multiplex PCR. V, J and clone size are those of that table, while D and trimming were read from the DNA. The data hold a few hundred thousand clones, with more than 75% observed a single time. The length of the CDR3 is 14 residues. The V gene's germline CDR1 is GTSNPN and CDR2 SVGIG (reference sequence). Trimming pared 3 bases from V and 3 bases from J, leaving 12 bases between. The sequenced material came from peripheral blood. The sequence was collected from a woman aged 50 to 65 with acute or convalescent COVID-19. The V gene is TRBV30, the J gene TRBJ2-1; D possibly corresponds to TRBD2 (5 bases). CDR3 nucleotide sequence: TGTGCCTGGAGGCCGCTAGCCCACTACAATGAGCAGTTCTTC. Its translation is CAWRPLAHYNEQFF.